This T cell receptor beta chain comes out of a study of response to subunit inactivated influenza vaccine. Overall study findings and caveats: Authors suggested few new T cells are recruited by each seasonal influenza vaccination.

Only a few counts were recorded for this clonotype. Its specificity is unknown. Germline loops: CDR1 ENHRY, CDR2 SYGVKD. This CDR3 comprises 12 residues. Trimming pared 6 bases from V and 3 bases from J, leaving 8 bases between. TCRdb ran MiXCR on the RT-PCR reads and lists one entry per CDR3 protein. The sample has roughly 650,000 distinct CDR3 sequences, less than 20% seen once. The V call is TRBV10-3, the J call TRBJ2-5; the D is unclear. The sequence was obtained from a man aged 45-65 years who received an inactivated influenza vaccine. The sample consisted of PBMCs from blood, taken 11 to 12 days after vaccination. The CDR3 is CAISNQKETQYF. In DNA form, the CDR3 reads TGTGCCATCAGCAACCAAAAAGAGACCCAGTACTTC.